A selection of T cell receptor beta chains follows, all from one sample in a study of OX40 agonist ivuxolimab in advanced cancers. Assay used: immunoSEQ multiplex PCR; TCRdb lists only in-frame clones, some missing. The table lists about 120,000 clones, around 89% of them singletons. The source material was CD4+ or CD8+ T cells sorted from blood, sampled in a trial of the OX40 agonist ivuxolimab. The source of these receptors is an adult with an advanced solid tumor such as melanoma, head and neck, liver or kidney cancer. CDR3s include the opening cysteine and the closing phenylalanine or tryptophan. D genes are given only for firm matches. Some rows have no size entry. The others give once, few or many, or a class for an expanded clone.

DNA: TGTGCCAGCAGCTGGACAGGACAGGGGTTTTCTGGCTACACCTTC; CDR3: CASSWTGQGFSGYTF; D: TRBD1; J: TRBJ1-2; V: TRBV5-4; size: NA
DNA: TGTGCCAGCTCACCACCGGCCACCCGGGGTGAAAAACTGTTTTTT; CDR3: CASSPPATRGEKLFF; D: NA; J: TRBJ1-4; V: TRBV18; size: NA
DNA: TGTGCCAGCAGTGGACAAGGGGGGACTGAAGCTTTCTTT; CDR3: CASSGQGGTEAFF; D: NA; J: TRBJ1-1; V: TRBV2; size: NA
DNA: TGTGCCAGCAGCCCCCGGATTTGGTCTGGGGCCAACGTCCTGACTTTC; CDR3: CASSPRIWSGANVLTF; D: NA; J: TRBJ2-6; V: TRBV9; size: NA
DNA: TGTGCCAGCAGCGCACCTCGGGACGGCCGCCAAGAGACCCAGTACTTC; CDR3: CASSAPRDGRQETQYF; D: NA; J: TRBJ2-5; V: TRBV11-2; size: NA
DNA: TGTGCCAGCAGCCTGACACCGGGACAGGGGCAGTTCTTC; CDR3: CASSLTPGQGQFF; D: TRBD1; J: TRBJ2-1; V: TRBV7-2; size: NA
DNA: TGTGCCACCGAGGGGGGCAGTACCTACGAGCAGTACTTC; CDR3: CATEGGSTYEQYF; D: NA; J: TRBJ2-7; V: TRBV28; size: NA
DNA: TGTGCCAGCAGCTTGCCCTGCCTGGGTCATCAGCCCCAGCATTTT; CDR3: CASSLPCLGHQPQHF; D: NA; J: TRBJ1-5; V: TRBV7-6; size: NA
DNA: TGTGCCAGCAGTTTAACAGGGAAGGATTCACCCCTCCACTTT; CDR3: CASSLTGKDSPLHF; D: NA; J: TRBJ1-6; V: TRBV27; size: NA
DNA: TGTGCCAGCAGCCCCGGTAGGGGGTTAGGCGAGCAGTACTTC; CDR3: CASSPGRGLGEQYF; D: NA; J: TRBJ2-7; V: TRBV11-2; size: once
DNA: TGTGCCAGCAACGTTAGCGGGAGACTCGCTAACATTCAGTACTTC; CDR3: CASNVSGRLANIQYF; D: TRBD2; J: TRBJ2-4; V: TRBV6-1; size: NA
DNA: TGTGCCAGCAGCTCAACAGGGGCAGGCACCGGGGAGCTGTTTTTT; CDR3: CASSSTGAGTGELFF; D: TRBD1; J: TRBJ2-2; V: TRBV7-9; size: NA
DNA: TGCAGCGTTGAGAGTGGTGGTAGCGGGATCAAAAACATTCAGTACTTC; CDR3: CSVESGGSGIKNIQYF; D: TRBD2; J: TRBJ2-4; V: TRBV29-1; size: NA
DNA: TGTGCTAGCAGCTTAGCCGGGGAGCTGTTTTTT; CDR3: CASSLAGELFF; D: NA; J: TRBJ2-2; V: TRBV7-7; size: few
DNA: TGCGCCAGCAGCTTGAGAGGAGCGAACGCGAAAAATCTCCGGACAGTTGAAGCTTTCTTT; CDR3: CASSLRGANAKNLRTVEAFF; D: NA; J: TRBJ1-1; V: TRBV5-1; size: once
DNA: TGTGCCAGCACCTCGGGGGCCTCTGGAAACACCATATATTTT; CDR3: CASTSGASGNTIYF; D: NA; J: TRBJ1-3; V: TRBV2; size: NA
DNA: TGTGCCAGCAGCTTGTCGGCCAGGGGGCCCCCGAATCAGCCCCAGCATTTT; CDR3: CASSLSARGPPNQPQHF; D: TRBD1; J: TRBJ1-5; V: TRBV5-5; size: NA
DNA: TGTGCCAGCAGTCCCCGCTGGGATTCACCCCTCCACTTT; CDR3: CASSPRWDSPLHF; D: NA; J: TRBJ1-6; V: TRBV27; size: few
DNA: TGTGCCAGCAGTCCAAGCGGGGCGATTCGTAATCAGCCCCAGCATTTT; CDR3: CASSPSGAIRNQPQHF; D: NA; J: TRBJ1-5; V: TRBV7-3; size: NA
DNA: TGTGCCAGCCAACTGATGAGAACGTCTGAAGCTTTCTTT; CDR3: CASQLMRTSEAFF; D: NA; J: TRBJ1-1; V: TRBV7-2; size: NA
DNA: TGCGCCAGCAGCTTGGACAGAAAGGGAGAGACCCAGTACTTC; CDR3: CASSLDRKGETQYF; D: NA; J: TRBJ2-5; V: TRBV5-1; size: NA
DNA: TGTGCCAGCAGCTTAGTGTTCGGACAGGGTAGCAATCAGCCCCAGCATTTT; CDR3: CASSLVFGQGSNQPQHF; D: TRBD1; J: TRBJ1-5; V: TRBV7-2; size: once
DNA: TGTGCCACCAGCAGAGATGGGCCAGGGGGAGGCCGAAGCAATCAGCCCCAGCATTTT; CDR3: CATSRDGPGGGRSNQPQHF; D: TRBD1; J: TRBJ1-5; V: TRBV15; size: NA
DNA: TGTGCCAGCAGCTTAGATATTTCAGGGTCCCTTATCGGGGAGCTGTTTTTT; CDR3: CASSLDISGSLIGELFF; D: NA; J: TRBJ2-2; V: TRBV7-2; size: NA
DNA: TGTGCCACCAGTACCGGGACAGGAGGCGAGCAGTACTTC; CDR3: CATSTGTGGEQYF; D: TRBD1; J: TRBJ2-7; V: TRBV15; size: NA
DNA: TGCGCCAGCAGCCAAGTAACAGGGTTTGGCTACACCTTC; CDR3: CASSQVTGFGYTF; D: NA; J: TRBJ1-2; V: TRBV4-3; size: NA
DNA: TGTGCCAGTAGCGACAGGGGGCTCTATGGCTACACCTTC; CDR3: CASSDRGLYGYTF; D: TRBD1; J: TRBJ1-2; V: TRBV19; size: NA
DNA: TGTGCCAGCAGTGCGGGGACCCCGGGCCCTGGAAACACCATATATTTT; CDR3: CASSAGTPGPGNTIYF; D: NA; J: TRBJ1-3; V: TRBV6-1; size: NA
DNA: TGTGCCAGCAGTTCGGGACTAGCAGTTGAGCAGTTCTTC; CDR3: CASSSGLAVEQFF; D: TRBD2; J: TRBJ2-1; V: TRBV28; size: NA
DNA: TGTGCCAGCAGTTTAGAAATGGGGACCGGCCTGCCCCAGCATTTT; CDR3: CASSLEMGTGLPQHF; D: NA; J: TRBJ1-5; V: TRBV27; size: NA
DNA: TGTGCCACTCTATCGAACCGACAGGGGTATGGCTACACCTTC; CDR3: CATLSNRQGYGYTF; D: TRBD1; J: TRBJ1-2; V: TRBV19; size: NA
DNA: TGTGCCAGCTTCCTGAGGGGTGGGGGCGGCACAGATACGCAGTATTTT; CDR3: CASFLRGGGGTDTQYF; D: NA; J: TRBJ2-3; V: TRBV28; size: NA
DNA: TGTGCCAGCTCACCAGGGCGGAGCGGGGCCCAGCATTTT; CDR3: CASSPGRSGAQHF; D: NA; J: TRBJ1-5; V: TRBV18; size: NA
DNA: TGTGCCTGGAGTCCCCCAGTTTACCCGGGGTCCTATAATTCACCCCTCCACTTT; CDR3: CAWSPPVYPGSYNSPLHF; D: NA; J: TRBJ1-6; V: TRBV30; size: few
DNA: TGTGCCAGCAGCTTAGAGGGGGGGGTCACTGAAGCTTTCTTT; CDR3: CASSLEGGVTEAFF; D: NA; J: TRBJ1-1; V: TRBV11-2; size: NA
DNA: TGCGCCAGCAGCAGGTACCGGGACAGGGGGCTTTATTCCGGCTACGAGCAGTACTTC; CDR3: CASSRYRDRGLYSGYEQYF; D: TRBD1; J: TRBJ2-7; V: TRBV4-3; size: NA
DNA: TGCAGCGTTGGAAGAGCGGGGGGGATTGAGCAGTTCTTC; CDR3: CSVGRAGGIEQFF; D: TRBD2; J: TRBJ2-1; V: TRBV29-1; size: NA
DNA: TGCGCCAGCAGCCGAACGATCGCCCAGGGTTCACCCCTCCACTTT; CDR3: CASSRTIAQGSPLHF; D: NA; J: TRBJ1-6; V: TRBV4-3; size: few
DNA: TGTGCCAGCAGCGGGACTAGCGGGGGGGCCGGGGAGACCCAGTACTTC; CDR3: CASSGTSGGAGETQYF; D: TRBD2; J: TRBJ2-5; V: TRBV9; size: NA
DNA: TGCGCCAGGAGGGGACAGGGTAAGCATGAGCAGTTCTTC; CDR3: CARRGQGKHEQFF; D: TRBD1; J: TRBJ2-1; V: TRBV4-3; size: NA
DNA: TGTGCCAGCAGCATAACAGGGGCGGCCGGGGAGCTGTTTTTT; CDR3: CASSITGAAGELFF; D: TRBD1; J: TRBJ2-2; V: TRBV7-2; size: NA
DNA: TGCGCCAGCAGTGACCCGGGACAGGGTTACGAGCAGTACTTC; CDR3: CASSDPGQGYEQYF; D: TRBD1; J: TRBJ2-7; V: TRBV10-1; size: once
DNA: TGTGCCAGCAGCTCGAACGCCGTAGGAAATCACTACGAGCAGTACTTC; CDR3: CASSSNAVGNHYEQYF; D: NA; J: TRBJ2-7; V: TRBV5-6; size: NA
DNA: TGTGCCAGCAGCGCTAGCACAGATACGCAGTATTTT; CDR3: CASSASTDTQYF; D: NA; J: TRBJ2-3; V: TRBV9; size: NA
DNA: TGTGCCAGCAGTTACCCCGGAGATACGCAGTATTTT; CDR3: CASSYPGDTQYF; D: NA; J: TRBJ2-3; V: TRBV6-5; size: NA
DNA: TGTGCCAGCAGTAGCAAGGACTATGGCTACACCTTC; CDR3: CASSSKDYGYTF; D: NA; J: TRBJ1-2; V: TRBV7-9; size: NA
DNA: TGTGCCAGCAGCGTAGGAGGGACGGGTTCCTACGAGCAGTACTTC; CDR3: CASSVGGTGSYEQYF; D: NA; J: TRBJ2-7; V: TRBV9; size: NA